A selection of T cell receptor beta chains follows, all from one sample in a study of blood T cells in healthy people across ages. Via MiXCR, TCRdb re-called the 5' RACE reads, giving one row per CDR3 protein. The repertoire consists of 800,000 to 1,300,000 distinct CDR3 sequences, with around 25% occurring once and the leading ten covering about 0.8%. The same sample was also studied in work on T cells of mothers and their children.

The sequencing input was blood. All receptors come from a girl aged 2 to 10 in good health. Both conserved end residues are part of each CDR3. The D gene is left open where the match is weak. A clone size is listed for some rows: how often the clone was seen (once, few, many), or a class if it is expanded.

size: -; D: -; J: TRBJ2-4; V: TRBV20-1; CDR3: CSARADIQYF; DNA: TGCAGTGCCCGAGCCGACATTCAGTACTTC
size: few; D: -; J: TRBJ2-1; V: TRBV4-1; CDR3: CASSQEELSSCNEQFF; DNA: TGCGCCAGCAGCCAAGAAGAGCTAAGCTCCTGCAATGAGCAGTTCTTC
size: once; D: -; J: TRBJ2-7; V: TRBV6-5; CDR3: CASSFRKTYEQYF; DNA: TGTGCCAGCAGTTTTCGAAAGACCTACGAGCAGTACTTC
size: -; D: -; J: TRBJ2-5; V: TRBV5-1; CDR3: CASSLEMGRGETQYF; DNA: TGCGCCAGCAGCTTGGAGATGGGACGTGGGGAGACCCAGTACTTC
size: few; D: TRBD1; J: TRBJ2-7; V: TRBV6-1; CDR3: CASSEVRQGGEQYF; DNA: TGTGCCAGCAGTGAAGTAAGACAGGGTGGCGAGCAGTACTTC
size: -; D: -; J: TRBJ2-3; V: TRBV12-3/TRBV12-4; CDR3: CASSWWDTQYF; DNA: TGTGCCAGCAGTTGGTGGGATACGCAGTATTTT
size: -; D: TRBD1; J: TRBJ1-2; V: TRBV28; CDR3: CASTGTENGYTF; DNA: TGTGCCAGCACTGGGACAGAGAATGGCTACACCTTC
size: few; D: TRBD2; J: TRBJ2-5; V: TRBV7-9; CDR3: CASAGLAGPYPIGTQYF; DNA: TGTGCCAGCGCGGGACTAGCGGGCCCATACCCCATCGGGACCCAGTACTTC
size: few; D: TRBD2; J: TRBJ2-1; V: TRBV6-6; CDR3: CASSTGTSGGHNEQFF; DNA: TGTGCCAGCAGTACAGGGACTAGCGGGGGTCACAATGAGCAGTTCTTC
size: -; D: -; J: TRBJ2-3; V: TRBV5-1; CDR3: CASSQLIGDTQYF; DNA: TGCGCCAGCAGCCAGCTCATTGGAGATACGCAGTATTTT
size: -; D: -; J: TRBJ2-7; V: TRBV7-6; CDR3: CASSLELGDPYEQYF; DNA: TGTGCCAGCAGCTTAGAATTGGGGGATCCCTACGAGCAGTACTTC
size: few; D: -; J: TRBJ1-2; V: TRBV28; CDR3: CASKGTENYGYTF; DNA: TGTGCCAGCAAGGGGACCGAGAACTATGGCTACACCTTC
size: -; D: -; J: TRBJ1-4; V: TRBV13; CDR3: CASSPRGSEKLFF; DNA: TGTGCCAGCAGCCCACGGGGGAGTGAAAAACTGTTTTTT
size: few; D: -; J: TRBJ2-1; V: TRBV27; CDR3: CASSLSGVGEQFF; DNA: TGTGCCAGCAGTTTATCCGGGGTGGGTGAGCAGTTCTTC
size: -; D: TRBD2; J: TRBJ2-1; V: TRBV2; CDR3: CAKAGLAGGQFF; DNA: TGTGCCAAAGCGGGACTAGCGGGAGGGCAGTTCTTC
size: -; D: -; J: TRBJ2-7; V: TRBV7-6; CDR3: CASSLAGLQEQYF; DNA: TGTGCCAGCAGCTTAGCGGGACTTCAAGAGCAGTACTTC
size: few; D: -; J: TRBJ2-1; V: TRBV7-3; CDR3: CASSLRSDNGQFF; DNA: TGTGCCAGCAGCTTAAGGTCTGATAATGGGCAGTTCTTC
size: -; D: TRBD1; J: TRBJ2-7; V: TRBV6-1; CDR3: CASSDDRDRPYEQYF; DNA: TGTGCCAGCAGTGATGATCGGGACAGGCCCTACGAGCAGTACTTC
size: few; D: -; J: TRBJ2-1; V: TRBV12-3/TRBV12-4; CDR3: CASSYWDMEVDEQFF; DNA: TGTGCCAGCAGTTATTGGGACATGGAAGTGGATGAGCAGTTCTTC
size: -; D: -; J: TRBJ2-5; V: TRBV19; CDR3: CASSLRYRAAQETQYF; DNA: TGTGCCAGTAGTCTTCGATACAGGGCTGCCCAAGAGACCCAGTACTTC
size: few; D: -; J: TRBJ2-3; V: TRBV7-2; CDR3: CASSYPGTVTDTQYF; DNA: TGTGCCAGCAGCTATCCCGGGACTGTCACAGATACGCAGTATTTT
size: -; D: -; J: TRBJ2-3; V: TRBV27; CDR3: CASSTIPRDTQYF; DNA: TGTGCCAGCAGTACTATCCCCAGGGATACGCAGTATTTT
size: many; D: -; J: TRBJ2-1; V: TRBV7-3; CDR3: CASSLIGGGSYNEQFF; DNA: TGTGCCAGCAGCTTAATAGGGGGGGGCTCCTACAATGAGCAGTTCTTC
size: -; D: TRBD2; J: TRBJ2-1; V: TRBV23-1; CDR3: CASRQTSGYNEQFF; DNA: TGCGCCAGCAGACAGACTAGCGGATACAATGAGCAGTTCTTC
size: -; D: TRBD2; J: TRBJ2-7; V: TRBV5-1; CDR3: CASSLGSLAGGDEQYF; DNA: TGCGCCAGCAGCTTGGGAAGCCTAGCGGGAGGCGACGAGCAGTACTTC
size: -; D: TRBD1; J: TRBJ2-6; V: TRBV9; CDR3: CASSPGTGFHSGANVLTF; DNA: TGTGCCAGCAGCCCAGGGACAGGTTTTCACTCTGGGGCCAACGTCCTGACTTTC
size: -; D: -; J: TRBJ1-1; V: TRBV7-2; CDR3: CASSATPLRNTEAFF; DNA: TGTGCCAGCAGCGCAACACCTTTAAGGAACACTGAAGCTTTCTTT
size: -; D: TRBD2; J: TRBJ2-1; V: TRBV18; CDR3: CASSRLTSGSSHEQFF; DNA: TGTGCCAGCTCACGGCTGACTAGCGGGTCTTCGCATGAGCAGTTCTTC
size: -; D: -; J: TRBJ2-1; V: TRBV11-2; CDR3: CASSLEGGPGNEQFF; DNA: TGTGCCAGCAGCTTAGAGGGGGGGCCGGGTAATGAGCAGTTCTTC
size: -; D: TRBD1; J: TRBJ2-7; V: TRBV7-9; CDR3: CASSGQGMYEQYF; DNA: TGTGCCAGCAGCGGACAGGGAATGTACGAGCAGTACTTC
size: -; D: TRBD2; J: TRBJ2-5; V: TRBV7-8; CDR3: CASMLRGLAGMRETQYF; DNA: TGTGCCAGCATGCTCCGGGGACTAGCGGGGATGAGAGAGACCCAGTACTTC
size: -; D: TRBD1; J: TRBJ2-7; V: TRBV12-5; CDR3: CASGFFLGQGESEQYF; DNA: TGTGCTAGTGGTTTTTTTCTAGGACAGGGCGAAAGCGAGCAGTACTTC
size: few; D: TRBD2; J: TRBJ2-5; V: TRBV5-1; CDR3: CASSGGRGVQETQYF; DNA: TGCGCCAGCAGCGGGGGGCGGGGGGTTCAAGAGACCCAGTACTTC
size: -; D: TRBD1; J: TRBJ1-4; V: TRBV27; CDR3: CASSFGQGAHTNEKLFF; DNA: TGTGCCAGCAGCTTCGGACAGGGGGCGCATACTAATGAAAAACTGTTTTTT
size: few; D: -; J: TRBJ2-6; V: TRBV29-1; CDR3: CSVTFSGANVLTF; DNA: TGCAGCGTGACATTTTCTGGGGCCAACGTCCTGACTTTC
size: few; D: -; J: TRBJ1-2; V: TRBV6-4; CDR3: CASSDSEVAGYTF; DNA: TGTGCCAGCAGTGACTCGGAGGTAGCAGGCTACACCTTC
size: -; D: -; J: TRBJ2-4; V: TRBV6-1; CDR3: CASSERRADIQYF; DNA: TGTGCCAGCAGTGAACGCAGGGCGGACATTCAGTACTTC
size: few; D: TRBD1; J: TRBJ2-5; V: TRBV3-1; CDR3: CASSGTGQEAQYF; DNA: TGTGCCAGCAGCGGGACAGGACAAGAGGCCCAGTACTTC
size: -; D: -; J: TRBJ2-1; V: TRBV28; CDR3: CASSSKGYAYNEQFF; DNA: TGTGCCAGCAGTTCAAAGGGGTATGCATACAATGAGCAGTTCTTC
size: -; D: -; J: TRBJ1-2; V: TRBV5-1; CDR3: CASSLGEGRYCYTF; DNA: TGCGCCAGCAGCCTCGGGGAAGGACGGTATTGCTACACCTTC
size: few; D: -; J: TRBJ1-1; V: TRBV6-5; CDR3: CASKWNTEAFF; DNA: TGTGCCAGCAAGTGGAACACTGAAGCTTTCTTT
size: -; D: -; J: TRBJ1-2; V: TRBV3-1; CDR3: CASSQGFKDGYTF; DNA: TGTGCCAGCAGCCAAGGTTTTAAGGATGGCTACACCTTC
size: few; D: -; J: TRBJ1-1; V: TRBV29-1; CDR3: CSVPQNRGTEAFF; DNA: TGCAGCGTTCCCCAGAACCGGGGCACTGAAGCTTTCTTT
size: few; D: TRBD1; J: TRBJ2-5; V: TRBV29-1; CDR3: CSVGRTGVAETQYF; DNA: TGCAGCGTTGGCCGGACAGGAGTTGCAGAGACCCAGTACTTC
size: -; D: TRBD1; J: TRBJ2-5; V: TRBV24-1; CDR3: CATSDRRDRDSETQYF; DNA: TGTGCCACCAGTGACCGCCGGGACAGGGATTCGGAGACCCAGTACTTC
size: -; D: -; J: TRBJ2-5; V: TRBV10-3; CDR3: CAISGGQETQYF; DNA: TGTGCCATCTCCGGGGGACAAGAGACCCAGTACTTC
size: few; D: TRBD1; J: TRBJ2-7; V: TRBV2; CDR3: CASSAAGTGTDEQYF; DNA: TGTGCCAGCAGTGCAGCCGGGACAGGGACAGACGAGCAGTACTTC
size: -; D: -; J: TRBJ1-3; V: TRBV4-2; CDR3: CASSLRSTSSGNTIYF; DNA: TGTGCCAGCAGCCTTCGATCTACGAGCTCTGGAAACACCATATATTTT
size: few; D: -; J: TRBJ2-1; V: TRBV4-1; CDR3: CASSLDSTRGVLDEQFF; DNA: TGCGCCAGCAGCTTGGACTCTACAAGAGGAGTCCTGGATGAGCAGTTCTTC
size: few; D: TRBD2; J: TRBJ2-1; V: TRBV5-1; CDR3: CASSLYERGGYNEQFF; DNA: TGCGCCAGCAGCCTGTATGAGCGGGGGGGCTACAATGAGCAGTTCTTC
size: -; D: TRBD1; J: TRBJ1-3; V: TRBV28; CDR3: CASGPTGSRSGNTIYF; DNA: TGTGCCAGCGGCCCGACAGGGTCCCGCTCTGGAAACACCATATATTTT
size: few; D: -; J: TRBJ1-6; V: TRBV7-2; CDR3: CASRGIRPLHF; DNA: TGTGCCAGCAGGGGAATCCGGCCCCTCCACTTT
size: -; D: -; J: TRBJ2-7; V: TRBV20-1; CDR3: CSARERGGGIYEQYF; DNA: TGCAGTGCTAGAGAGCGGGGAGGGGGCATCTACGAGCAGTACTTC
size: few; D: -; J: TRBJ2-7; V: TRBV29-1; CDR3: CSAAGHSSSYEQYF; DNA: TGCAGCGCGGCCGGGCACTCAAGCTCCTACGAGCAGTACTTC
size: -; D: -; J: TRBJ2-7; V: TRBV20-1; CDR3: CSAATPGTYSYEQYF; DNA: TGCAGTGCTGCTACGCCCGGGACTTATTCCTACGAGCAGTACTTC
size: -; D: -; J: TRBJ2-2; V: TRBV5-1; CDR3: CASNFGEAGELFF; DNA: TGCGCCAGCAACTTCGGGGAAGCCGGGGAGCTGTTTTTT
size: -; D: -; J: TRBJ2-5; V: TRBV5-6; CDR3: CASSSDGYYERYF; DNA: TGTGCCAGCAGCTCGGACGGCTACTACGAGCGGTACTTC
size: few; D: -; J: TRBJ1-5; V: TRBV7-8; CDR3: CASSLSGPPVGPQHF; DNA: TGTGCCAGCAGCTTATCCGGGCCGCCCGTGGGGCCCCAGCATTTT